The present entry profiles one T cell receptor beta chain with its context. TCRdb recomputed calls from the RT-PCR reads with MiXCR, one row per CDR3 protein. The data contain roughly 190,000 distinct CDR3 sequences, 40% to 45% of them singletons. The data are from a study of patients and donors after allogeneic stem cell transplantation. CDR3 length: 10 residues. The V and J ends lost 11 bases and 7 bases respectively, with 11 bases between them. Sequencing input: blood, either unsorted or a sorted T cell fraction (not recorded which). The sequence derives from a human donor who was either an allogeneic HSCT recipient or a stem cell or donor lymphocyte infusion donor (not recorded which). It is not recorded whose cells these are; they may come from a transplant donor. The chain is built from TRBV12-3 or TRBV12-4 and TRBJ1-2; D call uncertain. The CDR3 reads CASGTLGYTF. The DNA of the CDR3 is TGTGCCTCGGGAACCCTTGGCTACACCTTC.